This TCR beta chain appears in the sequencing data of a study of blood T cells in healthy people across ages. Study summary: Through template switching, about one barcoded beta molecule was captured per two T cells, as measured in model experiments.

Comments on this clonotype: Its antigen is still unknown.

Overall study results and limits: There were more naive CD4+ cells and higher diversity in long-lived donors than in aged donors. Diversity of TCR beta per million T cells declined in a roughly linear way with age.

A second PCR, run for roughly 7 to 12 cycles, used a sample-barcoded 5' primer plus a J-beta primer mix. The yield of each sample was at least 2.5 million CDR3-containing paired-end reads. TCRdb analysed the 5' RACE reads with MiXCR anew, one entry per CDR3 protein. The sample includes roughly 1,300,000 distinct CDR3 sequences, around 59% of them seen just once. The CDR3 extends over 17 amino acids. V gene TRBV21-1 combines with J gene TRBJ2-7; no check of the table's D call, TRBD2, against the DNA was made. TRBV21-1 is termed a pseudogene. This receptor was taken from a man between 18 and 29 years old in good health. The sample comprised blood. The CDR3 loop is CASTGTWGCRGSYEQYF. CDR3 nucleotides: TGTGCCAGCACCGGGACTTGGGGGTGCAGGGGATCCTACGAGCAGTACTTC.